These 12 T cell receptor beta chains originate from one sample sequenced in a study of blood T cell repertoires in COVID-19. Only in-frame clones appear in the TCRdb table, and some are missing; sequencing was by immunoSEQ multiplex PCR. In the table there are about 170,000 clones, roughly 91% of which are singletons. The sequenced sample consisted of peripheral blood. Receptors were obtained from a man between 50 and 59 years old who had recovered from COVID-19.

This clone was counted once. This sequence joins TRBV2 and TRBJ1-6, with 10 positions matching TRBD1. The J segment lost 9 bases and the V segment lost 6 bases, leaving 8 bases of the junction unmatched. Germline CDR1 and CDR2: SNHLY and FYNNEI. The CDR3 covers 15 residues. This CDR3 reads CASRKGQGKISPLHF. CDR3 DNA sequence: TGTGCCAGCAGGAAGGGACAGGGGAAAATTTCACCCCTCCACTTT.

V gene TRBV5-5 combines with J gene TRBJ2-2, with a weak D call TRBD1 (5 bases). With 2 bases removed from V and 2 bases from J, the gap between germline ends came to 10 bases. This CDR3 comprises 15 residues. Germline CDR1 and CDR2: SGHKS and YYEKEE (reference sequence). The CDR3 region has the DNA TGTGCCAGCAGCTTCTGGACACTCAACACCGGGGAGCTGTTTTTT. This sequence encodes CASSFWTLNTGELFF. The variable domain in full, completed from reference TRBV5-5 and TRBJ2-2, reads DAGVTQSPTHLIKTRGQQVTLRCSPISGHKSVSWYQQVLGQGPQFIFQYYEKEERGRGNFPDRFSARQFPNYSSELNVNALLLGDSALYLCASSFWTLNTGELFFGEGSRLTVL.

V and J are TRBV18 and TRBJ1-1; maybe TRBD1 (5 bases). The CDR3 runs to 15 residues. The V and J ends lost 0 bases and 3 bases respectively, with 11 bases between them. Germline V gene sequence: CDR1 KGHSH, CDR2 LQKENI. The CDR3 DNA follows: TGTGCCAGCTCACCACCGGGGGGTGGGGACACTGAAGCTTTCTTT. Translated, it gives CASSPPGGGDTEAFF.

This clone was picked up a small number of times. The V gene is TRBV6-5, the J gene TRBJ2-5, with D maybe TRBD1 (5 bases). CDR3 length: 15 amino acids. Trimming shortened V by 2 bases and J by 2 bases, and 12 bases separated the two germline ends. Germline V CDR1 and CDR2: MNHEY, SVGAGI. CDR3 in DNA: TGTGCCAGCAGTTACAGGGGCAGTCAACAAGAGACCCAGTACTTC. Its translation: CASSYRGSQQETQYF.

The count of this clone is one. The chain has TRBV6-2 or TRBV6-3 and TRBJ2-7, with TRBD2 matching over 10 bases. J lost 0 bases, V lost 5 bases, and 10 bases had no gene match. The CDR3 is 17 residues long. Germline V gene lookup returns CDR1 MNHEY and CDR2 SVGEGT. CDR3: CASSLLTSGANSYEQYF. The CDR3 nucleotides read TGTGCCAGCAGTCTATTAACTAGCGGGGCCAACTCCTACGAGCAGTACTTC.

The V and J genes are TRBV5-6 and TRBJ1-5; D unclear. With 1 base removed from V and 1 base from J, the gap between germline ends came to 6 bases. The length of the CDR3 is 14 residues. Germline assignment: CDR1 SGHDT and CDR2 YYEEEE. CDR3 in amino acids: CASSLTASNQPQHF. The CDR3 nucleotides are TGTGCCAGCAGCTTGACAGCCAGCAATCAGCCCCAGCATTTT.

This chain links TRBV5-8 with TRBJ2-1; the D gene is possibly TRBD1 (7 bases). The CDR3 is made up of 15 amino acids. The ends were cut back, 0 bases at V and 7 bases at J, with 14 bases in the middle. Germline CDR1 reads SGHTS; CDR2 reads YDEGEE. The CDR3 nucleotides are TGTGCCAGCAGCTTGGCGACAGGGCGGGGTAATGAGCAGTTCTTC. Protein sequence: CASSLATGRGNEQFF.

This clone was counted a single time. The chain recombines TRBV7-2 with TRBJ1-2; D remains unclear. V lost 2 bases to trimming and J lost 1 base, with 14 bases between them. The CDR3 totals 16 residues. Germline V gives CDR1 SGHTA, CDR2 FQGNSA. CDR3 DNA: TGTGCCAGCAGCTTACTTAATCCAAGCCTTAACTATGGCTACACCTTC. As protein: CASSLLNPSLNYGYTF.

CDR3: CASSNQGGQPQHF. In DNA, the CDR3 is TGTGCCAGCTCTAACCAGGGAGGTCAGCCCCAGCATTTT. The chain employs TRBV18 and TRBJ1-5; D possibly corresponds to TRBD1 (5 bases). The CDR3 runs to 13 residues. Germline V lookup: CDR1 KGHSH, CDR2 LQKENI. V was cut by 6 bases and J by 6 bases, with 12 bases left in between.

The V call is TRBV6-4, the J call TRBJ2-3, with 7 nucleotides matching TRBD1. From germline, CDR1 is MRHNA and CDR2 SNTAGT. J was trimmed by 7 bases and V by 6 bases; bases with no gene match: 7. This CDR3 is 13 amino acids long. This CDR3 reads CASSVTGENTQYF. The CDR3 region has the DNA TGTGCCAGCAGCGTCACAGGGGAGAATACGCAGTATTTT.

This clone was seen only once. The chain combines TRBV7-9 with TRBJ2-7; perhaps TRBD1 as D (5 bases). There are 15 residues in the CDR3. V shed 2 bases and J shed 5 bases, with 16 bases lying between them. Germline V gives CDR1 SEHNR, CDR2 FQNEAQ (reference sequence). The CDR3 sequence is CASSLIQGISHEQYF. In DNA, the CDR3 is TGTGCCAGCAGCTTAATTCAGGGTATAAGCCACGAGCAGTACTTC.

The rearrangement uses TRBV27 and TRBJ2-7, with D unclear. This CDR3 spans 15 amino acids. Germline lookup yields CDR1 MNHEY and CDR2 SMNVEV (reference sequence). V shed 3 bases and J shed 2 bases, with 14 bases lying between them. This CDR3 is CASSFSARTTYEQYF. The CDR3 DNA sequence: TGTGCCAGCAGTTTTTCGGCTAGAACAACCTACGAGCAGTACTTC.